Each of the 6 T cell receptor beta chains below was sequenced from the same sample in a study of human T cells and chemical hapten exposure. The sample's time point: patch test 2, 6 weeks after DPC sensitization. Specified treatment: therapeutic diphenylcyclopropenone sensitization with weekly scalp DPC. TCRdb used MiXCR to reprocess the RACE reads, holding one entry per CDR3 protein. The data contain 120,000 to 150,000 distinct CDR3 sequences, 10% to 15% of them seen just once; the ten biggest clones take up around 1.4%. The sequencing used whole blood, collected in connection with sensitization to the hapten diphenylcyclopropenone (DPC). All receptors come from a woman between 50 and 59 years old with alopecia areata. Some clones in this sample may be carry-over from other donors' samples.

The table lists this clonotype with many counts. The chain couples TRBV24-1 to TRBJ2-4, with 10 bases identical to TRBD1. V trimming: 12 bases; J trimming: 15 bases; junction bases outside the gene matches: 4. The V gene's germline CDR1 is KGHDR and CDR2 SFDVKD. This CDR3 has 9 residues. CDR3 amino acids: CASRTGGYF. CDR3 nucleotides: TGTGCCTCTAGGACAGGGGGGTACTTC.

The chain uses TRBV5-1 and TRBJ2-2; 11 bases line up with TRBD2. With 7 bases clipped from V and 0 bases from J, the junction kept 11 bases outside the gene matches. The CDR3 extends over 18 amino acids. Per the germline V gene, CDR1 is SGHRS and CDR2 is YFSETQ. As DNA, the CDR3 is TGCGCCAGCCTCCCCGCCCTAGCGGGAGGTTCGAACACCGGGGAGCTGTTTTTT. Encoded protein: CASLPALAGGSNTGELFF.

This clonotype was recorded a few times. The chain joins TRBV10-1 to TRBJ2-1; no clear D gene. The V gene's germline CDR1 is WNHNN and CDR2 SYGVQD (reference sequence). This CDR3 is built from 14 residues. V was pared by 2 bases and J by 0 bases, with 5 bases between. CDR3 region: CASSEHRSYNEQFF. CDR3 sequence (DNA): TGCGCCAGCAGTGAGCATCGCTCCTACAATGAGCAGTTCTTC.

This clonotype was seen more than once but under ten times. The chain joins TRBV12-3 or TRBV12-4 to TRBJ2-5; TRBD1 matches 8 bases. The CDR3 sequence is 16 residues long. With 6 bases clipped from V and 9 bases from J, the junction kept 18 bases outside the gene matches. The CDR3 reads CASSPRTGLATGPQYF. The CDR3 DNA reads as TGTGCCAGCAGCCCAAGGACAGGGCTGGCCACCGGGCCCCAGTACTTC.

The chain is built from TRBV20-1 and TRBJ1-5; D gene uncertain. The CDR3 totals 17 residues. The V and J ends lost 3 bases and 3 bases respectively, with 21 bases between them. Per germline, CDR1 DFQATT and CDR2 SNEGSKA (reference sequence). The CDR3 DNA reads as TGCAGTGCTAGTCCGTTCACGGGGAGATTGTCCAATCAGCCCCAGCATTTT. It specifies CSASPFTGRLSNQPQHF.

This clonotype came up many times. The chain links TRBV10-1 to TRBJ2-4; TRBD1 matches 11 bases. The germline V gene has CDR1 WNHNN and CDR2 SYGVQD (reference sequence). CDR3 length: 16 amino acids. With 3 bases clipped from V and 6 bases from J, the junction kept 7 bases outside the gene matches. The CDR3 loop reads CASSEGQGAGLNIQYF. CDR3 sequence (DNA): TGCGCCAGCAGTGAAGGACAGGGGGCCGGGTTAAACATTCAGTACTTC.